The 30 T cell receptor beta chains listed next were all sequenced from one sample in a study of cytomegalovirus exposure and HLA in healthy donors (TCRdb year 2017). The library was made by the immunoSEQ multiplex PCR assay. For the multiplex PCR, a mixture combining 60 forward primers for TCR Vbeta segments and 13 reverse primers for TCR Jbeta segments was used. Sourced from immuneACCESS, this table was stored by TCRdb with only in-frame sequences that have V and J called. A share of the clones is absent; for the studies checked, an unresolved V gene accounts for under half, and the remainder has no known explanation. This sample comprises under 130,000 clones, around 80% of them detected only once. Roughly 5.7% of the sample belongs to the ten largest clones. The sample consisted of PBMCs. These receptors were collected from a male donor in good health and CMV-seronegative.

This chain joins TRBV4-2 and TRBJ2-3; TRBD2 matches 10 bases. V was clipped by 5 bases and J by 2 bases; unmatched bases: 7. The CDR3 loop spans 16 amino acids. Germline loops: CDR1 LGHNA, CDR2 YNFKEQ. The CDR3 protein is CASSSTSGEPTDTQYF. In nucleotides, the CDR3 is TGTGCCAGCAGCAGTACTAGCGGGGAACCCACAGATACGCAGTATTTT.

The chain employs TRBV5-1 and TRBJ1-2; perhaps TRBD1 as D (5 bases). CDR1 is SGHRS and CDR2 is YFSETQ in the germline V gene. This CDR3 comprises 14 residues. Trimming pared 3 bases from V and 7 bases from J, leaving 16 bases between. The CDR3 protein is CASSYHHNRLGYTF. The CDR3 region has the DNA TGCGCCAGCAGCTACCATCATAACAGGCTTGGCTACACCTTC.

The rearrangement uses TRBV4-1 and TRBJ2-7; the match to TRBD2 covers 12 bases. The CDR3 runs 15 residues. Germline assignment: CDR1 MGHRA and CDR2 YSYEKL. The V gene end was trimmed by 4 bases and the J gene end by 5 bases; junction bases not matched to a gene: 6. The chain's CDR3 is CASSLLAGGGNEQYF. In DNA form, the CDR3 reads TGCGCCAGCAGCCTACTAGCGGGAGGAGGGAACGAGCAGTACTTC.

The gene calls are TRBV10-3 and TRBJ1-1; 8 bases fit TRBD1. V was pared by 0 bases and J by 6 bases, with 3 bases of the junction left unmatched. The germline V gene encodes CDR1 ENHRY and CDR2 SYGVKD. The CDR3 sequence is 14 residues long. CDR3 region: CAISESAGGPEAFF. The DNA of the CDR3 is TGTGCCATCAGTGAGTCTGCAGGGGGCCCTGAAGCTTTCTTT.

CDR3 sequence: CASSISGGITGELFF. The CDR3 nucleotides are TGTGCCAGTAGTATCTCGGGAGGTATCACCGGGGAGCTGTTTTTT. J is TRBJ2-2 and V is TRBV19; TRBD2 matches at 7 bases. The CDR3 extends over 15 amino acids. CDR1 and CDR2 (germline): LNHDA, SQIVND (reference sequence). V dropped 3 bases and J dropped 4; count of bases not matched to a gene: 5.

The CDR3 is CASSPDRDLYGYTF. The CDR3 DNA sequence: TGTGCCAGCAGCCCGGACAGGGACCTCTATGGCTACACCTTC. The rearrangement links TRBV7-9 to TRBJ1-2, with 8 bases fitting TRBD1. J gave up 4 bases and V 5 bases, and 6 bases lay outside the gene matches. The CDR3 covers 14 residues. Germline V lookup: CDR1 SEHNR, CDR2 FQNEAQ (reference sequence).

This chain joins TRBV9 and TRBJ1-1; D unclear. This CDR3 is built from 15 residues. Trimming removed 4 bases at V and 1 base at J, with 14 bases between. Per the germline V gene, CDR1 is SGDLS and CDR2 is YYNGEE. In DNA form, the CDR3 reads TGTGCCAGCAGCCCCCACTCAAGTAAGAACACTGAAGCTTTCTTT. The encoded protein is CASSPHSSKNTEAFF. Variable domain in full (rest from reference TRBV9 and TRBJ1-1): DSGVTQTPKHLITATGQRVTLRCSPRSGDLSVYWYQQSLDQGLQFLIQYYNGEERAKGNILERFSAQQFPDLHSELNLSSLELGDSALYFCASSPHSSKNTEAFFGQGTRLTVV.

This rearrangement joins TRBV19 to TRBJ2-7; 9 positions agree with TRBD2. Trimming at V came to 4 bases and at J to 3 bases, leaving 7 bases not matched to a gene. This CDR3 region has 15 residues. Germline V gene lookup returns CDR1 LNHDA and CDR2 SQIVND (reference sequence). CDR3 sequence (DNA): TGTGCCAGTAGTACGCTAGCGGGAAGAAACTACGAGCAGTACTTC. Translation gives CASSTLAGRNYEQYF. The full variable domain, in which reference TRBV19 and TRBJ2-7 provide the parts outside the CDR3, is DGGITQSPKYLFRKEGQNVTLSCEQNLNHDAMYWYRQDPGQGLRLIYYSQIVNDFQKGDIAEGYSVSREKKESFPLTVTSAQKNPTAFYLCASSTLAGRNYEQYFGPGTRLTVT.

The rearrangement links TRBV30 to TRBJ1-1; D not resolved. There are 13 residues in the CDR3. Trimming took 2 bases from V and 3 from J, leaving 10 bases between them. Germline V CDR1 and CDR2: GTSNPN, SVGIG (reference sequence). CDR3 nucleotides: TGTGCCTGGAGTCTCCGGAGGGACACTGAAGCTTTCTTT. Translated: CAWSLRRDTEAFF.

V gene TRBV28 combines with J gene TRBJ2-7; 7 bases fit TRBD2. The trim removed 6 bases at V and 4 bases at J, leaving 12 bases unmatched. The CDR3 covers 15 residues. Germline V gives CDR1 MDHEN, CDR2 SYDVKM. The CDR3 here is CASRPTSAGVYEQYF. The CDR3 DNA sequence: TGTGCCAGCAGACCAACCTCGGCGGGAGTATACGAGCAGTACTTC.

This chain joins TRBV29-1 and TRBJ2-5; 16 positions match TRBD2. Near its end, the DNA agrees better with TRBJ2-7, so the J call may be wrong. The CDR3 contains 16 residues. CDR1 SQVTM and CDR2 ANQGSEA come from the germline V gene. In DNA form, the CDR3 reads TGCAGCGTTGGAAAGGGACTAGCGGGAGGGCGTAACGAGCAGTACTTC. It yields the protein CSVGKGLAGGRNEQYF.

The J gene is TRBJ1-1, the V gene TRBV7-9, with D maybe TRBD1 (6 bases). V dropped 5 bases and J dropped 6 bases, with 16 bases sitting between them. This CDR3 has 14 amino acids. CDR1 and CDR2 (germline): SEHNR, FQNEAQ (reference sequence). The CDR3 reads CASSLQGLKSEAFF. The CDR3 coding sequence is TGTGCCAGCAGCCTACAGGGTTTGAAGTCTGAAGCTTTCTTT.

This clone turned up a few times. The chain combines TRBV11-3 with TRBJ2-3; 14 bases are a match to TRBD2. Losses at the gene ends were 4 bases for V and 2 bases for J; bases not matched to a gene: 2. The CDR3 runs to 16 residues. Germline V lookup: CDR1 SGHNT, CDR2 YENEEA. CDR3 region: CASSSTSGRVTDTQYF. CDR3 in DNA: TGTGCCAGCAGCTCGACTAGCGGGAGGGTCACAGATACGCAGTATTTT.

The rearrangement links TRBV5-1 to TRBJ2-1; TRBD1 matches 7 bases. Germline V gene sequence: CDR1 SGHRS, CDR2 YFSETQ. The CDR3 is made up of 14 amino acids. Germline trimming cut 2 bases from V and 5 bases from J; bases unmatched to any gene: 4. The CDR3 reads CASSLGTANNEQFF. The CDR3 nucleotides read TGCGCCAGCAGCTTAGGGACAGCTAACAATGAGCAGTTCTTC.

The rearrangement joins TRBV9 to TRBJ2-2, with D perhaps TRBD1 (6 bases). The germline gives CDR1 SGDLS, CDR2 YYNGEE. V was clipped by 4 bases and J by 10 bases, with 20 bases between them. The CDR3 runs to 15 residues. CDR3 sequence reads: CASSLRDTPAPELFF. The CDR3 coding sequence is TGTGCCAGCAGCCTCCGGGACACCCCGGCTCCGGAGCTGTTTTTT.

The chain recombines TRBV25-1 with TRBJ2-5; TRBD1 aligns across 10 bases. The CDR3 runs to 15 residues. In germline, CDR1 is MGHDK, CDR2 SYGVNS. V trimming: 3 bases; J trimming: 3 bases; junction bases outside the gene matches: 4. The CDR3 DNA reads TGTGCCAGCAGTGACTCCGGGACAGGGGAAGAGACCCAGTACTTC. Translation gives CASSDSGTGEETQYF.

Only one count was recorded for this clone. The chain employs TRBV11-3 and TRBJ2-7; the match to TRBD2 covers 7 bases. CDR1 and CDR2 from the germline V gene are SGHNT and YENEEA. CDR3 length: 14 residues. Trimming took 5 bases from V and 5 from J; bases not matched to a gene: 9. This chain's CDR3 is CASSLLASSDEQYF. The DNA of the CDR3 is TGTGCCAGCAGCCTACTAGCGTCCTCTGACGAGCAGTACTTC.

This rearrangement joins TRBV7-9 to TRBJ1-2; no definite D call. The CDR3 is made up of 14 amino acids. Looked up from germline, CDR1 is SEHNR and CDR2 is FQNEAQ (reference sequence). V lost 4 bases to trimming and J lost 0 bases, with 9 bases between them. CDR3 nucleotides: TGTGCCAGCAGCTCGGCGGAGACTAACTATGGCTACACCTTC. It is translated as CASSSAETNYGYTF.

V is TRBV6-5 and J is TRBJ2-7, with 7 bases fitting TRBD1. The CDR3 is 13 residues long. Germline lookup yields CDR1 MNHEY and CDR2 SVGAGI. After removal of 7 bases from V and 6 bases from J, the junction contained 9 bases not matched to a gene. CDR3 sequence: CASTRTGNSEQYF. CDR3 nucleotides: TGTGCCAGCACCCGGACAGGAAATTCCGAGCAGTACTTC.

The CDR3 nucleotides are TGTGCCAGCACGCTACAGGGTCCTAATGAAAAACTGTTTTTT. As protein: CASTLQGPNEKLFF. The chain has TRBV6-6 and TRBJ1-4, with TRBD1 as a possible D gene (6 bases). Per the germline V gene, CDR1 is MNHNY and CDR2 is SVGAGI (reference sequence). V was trimmed by 7 bases and J by 3 bases, leaving 12 bases between them. CDR3 length equals 14 residues.

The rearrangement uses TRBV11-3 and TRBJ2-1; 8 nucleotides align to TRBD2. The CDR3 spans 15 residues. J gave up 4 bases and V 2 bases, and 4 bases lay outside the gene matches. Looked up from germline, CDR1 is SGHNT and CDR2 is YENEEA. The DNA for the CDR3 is TGTGCCAGCAGCTTAAGTCTAGCGGGTTACAATGAGCAGTTCTTC. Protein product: CASSLSLAGYNEQFF.

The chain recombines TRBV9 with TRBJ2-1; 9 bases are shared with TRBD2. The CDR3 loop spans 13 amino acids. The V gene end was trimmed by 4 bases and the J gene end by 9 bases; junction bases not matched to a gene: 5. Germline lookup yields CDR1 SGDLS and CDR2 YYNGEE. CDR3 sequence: CASSPTTSGEQFF. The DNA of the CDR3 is TGTGCCAGCAGCCCAACGACTAGCGGTGAGCAGTTCTTC.

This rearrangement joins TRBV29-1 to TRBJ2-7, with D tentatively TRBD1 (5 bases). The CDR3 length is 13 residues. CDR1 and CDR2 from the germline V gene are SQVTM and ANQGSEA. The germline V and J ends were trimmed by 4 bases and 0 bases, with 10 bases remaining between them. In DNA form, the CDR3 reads TGCAGCGTTGCCAGGGATCCCTCCTACGAGCAGTACTTC. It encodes CSVARDPSYEQYF.

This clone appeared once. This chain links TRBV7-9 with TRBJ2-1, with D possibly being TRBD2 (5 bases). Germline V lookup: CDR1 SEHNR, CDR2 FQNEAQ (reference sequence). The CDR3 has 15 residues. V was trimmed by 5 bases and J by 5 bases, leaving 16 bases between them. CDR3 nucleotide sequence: TGTGCCAGCAGCCCGACATCCAGCGGAAACAATGAGCAGTTCTTC. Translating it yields CASSPTSSGNNEQFF.

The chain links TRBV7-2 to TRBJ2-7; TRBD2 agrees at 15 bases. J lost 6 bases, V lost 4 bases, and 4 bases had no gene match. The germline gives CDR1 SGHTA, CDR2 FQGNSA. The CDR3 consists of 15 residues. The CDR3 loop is CASSWRTSGRGEQYF. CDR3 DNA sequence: TGTGCCAGCAGCTGGCGGACTAGCGGGAGGGGCGAGCAGTACTTC.

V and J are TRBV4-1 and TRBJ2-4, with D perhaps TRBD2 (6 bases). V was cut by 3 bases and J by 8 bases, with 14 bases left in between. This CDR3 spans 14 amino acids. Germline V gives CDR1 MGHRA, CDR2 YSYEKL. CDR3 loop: CASSQVGGRDIQYF. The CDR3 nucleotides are TGCGCCAGCAGCCAGGTAGGAGGGCGGGACATTCAGTACTTC.

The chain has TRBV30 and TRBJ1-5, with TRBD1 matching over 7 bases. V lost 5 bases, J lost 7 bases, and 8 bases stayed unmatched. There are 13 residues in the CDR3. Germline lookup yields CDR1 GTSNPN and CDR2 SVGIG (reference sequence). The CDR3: CAWAQGRLQPQHF. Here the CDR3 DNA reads TGTGCCTGGGCACAGGGGCGCCTGCAGCCCCAGCATTTT.

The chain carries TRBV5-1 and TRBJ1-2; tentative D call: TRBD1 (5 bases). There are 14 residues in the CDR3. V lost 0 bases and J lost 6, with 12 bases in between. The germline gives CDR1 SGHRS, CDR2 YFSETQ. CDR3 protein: CASSLVAGGDGYTF. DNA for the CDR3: TGCGCCAGCAGCTTGGTGGCGGGGGGTGATGGCTACACCTTC.

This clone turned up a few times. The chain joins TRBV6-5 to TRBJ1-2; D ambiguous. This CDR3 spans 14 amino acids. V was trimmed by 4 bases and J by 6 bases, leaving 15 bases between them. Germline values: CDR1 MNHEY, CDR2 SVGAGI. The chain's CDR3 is CASSSHSRGNGYTF. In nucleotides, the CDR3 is TGTGCCAGCAGTTCCCACTCGAGAGGAAATGGCTACACCTTC.

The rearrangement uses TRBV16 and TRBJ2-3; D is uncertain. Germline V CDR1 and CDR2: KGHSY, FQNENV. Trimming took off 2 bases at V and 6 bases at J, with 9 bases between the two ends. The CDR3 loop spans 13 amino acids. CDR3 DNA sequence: TGTGCCAGCAGCCAAGAGGTGGGTGATACGCAGTATTTT. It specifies CASSQEVGDTQYF.